This TCR beta chain was found in a study of blood T cell repertoires in COVID-19. The method was immunoSEQ multiplex PCR; TCRdb's version includes in-frame clones alone and lacks a portion of them. The sample lists 65,000 to 95,000 clones, approximately 91% occurring once. This CDR3 has 15 residues. Germline V gene sequence: CDR1 LGHDT, CDR2 YNNKEL (reference sequence). The junction had 2 bases not matched to a gene; V was cut back by 4 bases and J by 5 bases. The chain links TRBV3-1 (or the pseudogene TRBV3-2) to TRBJ2-1; 13 bases line up with TRBD2. Source material: peripheral blood. The clonotype originates from a man aged 50 to 59 with COVID-19, enrolled during active disease. CDR3 residues: CASSRGLAGDNEQFF. DNA for the CDR3: TGTGCCAGCAGCCGAGGACTAGCGGGAGACAATGAGCAGTTCTTC.